Presented here are 5 T cell receptor beta chains from one specimen sequenced in a study of blood T cell repertoires in COVID-19. Profiling relied on immunoSEQ multiplex PCR, and the TCRdb table lists in-frame clones only, not all of them. The sample lists 150,000 to 200,000 clones, around nine tenths seen once, with less than 3.5% in the top ten. The sample comprised peripheral blood. Receptors were obtained from a man between 65 and 85 years old with acute or convalescent COVID-19.

The rearrangement links TRBV7-8 to TRBJ1-1, with D maybe TRBD1 (5 bases). Trimming took off 3 bases at V and 3 bases at J, with 20 bases between the two ends. In germline, CDR1 is SGHVS, CDR2 FQNEAQ. This CDR3 contains 17 residues. CDR3 sequence (DNA): TGTGCCAGCAGCTTTCTTTTAAATTGGCAGGGTGACACTGAAGCTTTCTTT. Protein product: CASSFLLNWQGDTEAFF.

This clone was counted a few times. The gene calls are TRBV15 and TRBJ1-4, with 8 bases aligning to TRBD1. After removal of 4 bases from V and 8 bases from J, the junction contained 21 bases not matched to a gene. The CDR3 length is 19 residues. Per germline, CDR1 LNHNV and CDR2 YYDKDF (reference sequence). CDR3: CATSTSVGQGADREEKLFF. CDR3 sequence (DNA): TGTGCCACCAGCACATCCGTGGGGCAGGGGGCGGATCGGGAGGAAAAACTGTTTTTT.

The chain uses TRBV30 and TRBJ2-7, with D tentatively TRBD1 (5 bases). Germline V CDR1 and CDR2: GTSNPN, SVGIG (reference sequence). With 2 bases removed from V and 4 bases from J, the gap between germline ends came to 9 bases. The CDR3 contains 12 residues. CDR3 sequence reads: CAWSRGIYEQYF. Written as DNA, the CDR3 is TGTGCCTGGAGTAGGGGAATTTACGAGCAGTACTTC.

V gene TRBV27 combines with J gene TRBJ2-5, with a weak D call TRBD2 (6 bases). Deletions cut 2 bases from V and 0 bases from J, with 7 bases between. Germline-derived CDR1 and CDR2 are MNHEY and SMNVEV (reference sequence). The CDR3 spans 14 residues. This CDR3 is CASSLVADQETQYF. DNA for the CDR3: TGTGCCAGCAGTTTAGTAGCGGACCAAGAGACCCAGTACTTC.

The chain is built from TRBV3-1 (or the pseudogene TRBV3-2) and TRBJ2-5, with D perhaps matching TRBD2 (6 bases). Germline values: CDR1 LGHDT, CDR2 YNNKEL (reference sequence). This CDR3 region has 14 residues. Trimming removed 4 bases from V and 4 bases from J, with 13 bases in between. The CDR3 here is CASSRSGGAETQYF. The CDR3, as DNA: TGTGCCAGCAGCCGTTCCGGAGGGGCAGAGACCCAGTACTTC.